The entry below gives a single TCR beta chain sequence along with its context. The antigen remains undetermined. This record comes from a study of cytomegalovirus exposure and HLA in healthy donors. Study-level information: An early data release held around 80 million unique TCRs from HLA-typed donors. Study-level findings and limits: In vitro, a few CMV-associated chains proved specific for CMV antigens.

PCR employed 60 Vbeta and 13 Jbeta primers. Produced via immunoSEQ multiplex PCR; TCRdb's table is partial and in-frame only. The table lists approximately 190,000 clones, approximately 82% of them singletons. V was pared by 5 bases and J by 3 bases, with 8 bases of the junction left unmatched. The length of the CDR3 is 15 residues. CDR1 and CDR2 (germline): PRHDT, FYEKMQ (reference sequence). This TCR derives from a young woman in good health and CMV-seronegative. The sequenced material came from PBMCs. The V and J genes are TRBV13 and TRBJ2-3, with 7 bases aligning to TRBD2. The CDR3 region is CASSPGGSETDTQYF. Here the CDR3 DNA reads TGTGCCAGCAGCCCCGGCGGGAGTGAAACAGATACGCAGTATTTT.